This record looks at one T cell receptor beta chain sequence and its context. Measured with immunoSEQ multiplex PCR; TCRdb has only the in-frame clones, and not every one. The sample records over 85,000 clones, roughly four fifths being singletons. The data originate from a study of blood T cell repertoires in COVID-19. Study summary: T cells, B-cell-depleted T cells, or PBMCs provided the cDNA or gDNA that served as material.

The CDR3 covers 15 residues. V lost 6 bases to trimming and J lost 2 bases; unmatched junction nucleotides: 7. The germline gives CDR1 SNHLY, CDR2 FYNNEI. Sequencing input: peripheral blood. The TCR was taken from a woman aged 55-70 years with acute or convalescent COVID-19. The chain uses TRBV2 and TRBJ2-7, with 10 bases fitting TRBD1. CDR3 bases: TGTGCCAGCAGCCCGGGACAGGGGACTGCCTACGAGCAGTACTTC. Translating it yields CASSPGQGTAYEQYF. Using reference TRBV2 and TRBJ2-7 for the parts outside the CDR3, the full variable domain is EPEVTQTPSHQVTQMGQEVILRCVPISNHLYFYWYRQILGQKVEFLVSFYNNEISEKSEIFDDQFSVERPDGSNFTLKIRSTKLEDSAMYFCASSPGQGTAYEQYFGPGTRLTVT.